The T cell receptor beta chain under discussion was sequenced for a study of OX40 agonist ivuxolimab in advanced cancers. Assay: immunoSEQ multiplex PCR; the TCRdb copy retains only in-frame clones and omits some. The sample holds about 81,000 clones, 85% to 90% seen once. J was trimmed by 7 bases and V by 1 base; bases with no gene match: 5. CDR1 is SGHNT and CDR2 is YYREEE in the germline V gene (reference sequence). This CDR3 spans 15 amino acids. This chain joins TRBV5-4 and TRBJ1-2; TRBD1 matches at 12 bases. The origin of this receptor is an adult with an advanced solid tumor such as melanoma, head and neck, liver or kidney cancer. Here the sequenced sample was CD4+ or CD8+ T cells sorted from blood, taken in a trial of the OX40 agonist ivuxolimab. The CDR3: CASSLLGQGARGYTF. The CDR3 DNA reads as TGTGCCAGCAGCTTGTTGGGACAGGGGGCGCGTGGCTACACCTTC.